Presented here are 8 T cell receptor beta chains from one specimen sequenced in a study of response to subunit inactivated influenza vaccine. TCRdb recomputed calls from the RT-PCR reads with MiXCR, one row per CDR3 protein. The table lists 590,000 or so distinct CDR3 sequences, 14% of them singletons. Sequences were derived from PBMCs from blood, sampled around 15 days before vaccination. The receptors here all came from a man aged 45-65 years who received an inactivated influenza vaccine.

The chain carries TRBV6-4 and TRBJ1-1; unclear D gene. The V gene's germline CDR1 is MRHNA and CDR2 SNTAGT. This CDR3 has 11 residues. The germline V and J ends were trimmed by 10 bases and 3 bases, with 9 bases remaining between them. The CDR3 sequence is CAIYRHTEAFF. CDR3 bases: TGTGCCATTTACAGACACACTGAAGCTTTCTTT.

This clonotype was found many times. The rearrangement uses TRBV12-3 or TRBV12-4 and TRBJ2-7; the D is unclear. The CDR3 extends over 14 amino acids. Trimming took 3 bases from V and 6 from J, leaving 15 bases between them. The CDR3 is CASSFGVGRSEQYF. The CDR3 bases are TGTGCCAGCAGTTTTGGGGTAGGGCGGAGCGAGCAGTACTTC.

The CDR3 nucleotides read TGCAGTGCTAGAGGTGGGGGGACGGAAAACATTCAGTACTTC. It translates to CSARGGGTENIQYF. This chain uses TRBV20-1 with TRBJ2-4, with D possibly TRBD2 on 6 matching bases. Germline V gene data show CDR1 as DFQATT and CDR2 as SNEGSKA (reference sequence). Deletions cut 1 base from V and 5 bases from J, with 12 bases between. The CDR3 runs to 14 residues.

V and J are TRBV12-3 or TRBV12-4 and TRBJ1-5; 7 bases are a match to TRBD1. V lost 6 bases to trimming and J lost 1 base; unmatched junction nucleotides: 6. The CDR3 consists of 15 residues. The CDR3 DNA reads TGTGCCAGCAGCCTACAGGGGAACAGCAATCAGCCCCAGCATTTT. This gives the protein CASSLQGNSNQPQHF.

This clonotype was counted between two and nine times. The chain couples TRBV12-3 or TRBV12-4 to TRBJ2-1; 7 nucleotides align to TRBD2. Trimming at V came to 9 bases and at J to 1 base, leaving 12 bases not matched to a gene. The CDR3 has 16 residues. The CDR3, as DNA: TGTGCCAGTCGGACGGCGGGGGAACGGTCCTACAATGAGCAGTTCTTC. Its protein product is CASRTAGERSYNEQFF.

The gene calls are TRBV18 and TRBJ2-7; D is possibly TRBD2 (5 bases). The CDR3 covers 16 residues. V shed 3 bases and J shed 3 bases, with 18 bases lying between them. Germline CDR1 KGHSH, CDR2 LQKENI. The CDR3 sequence: CASSPSDWRTSYEQYF. The CDR3 region has the DNA TGTGCCAGCTCACCTTCGGATTGGAGGACGAGCTACGAGCAGTACTTC.

The chain recombines TRBV27 with TRBJ2-7; 10 bases line up with TRBD1. CDR3 length equals 15 residues. J gave up 7 bases and V 5 bases, and 11 bases lay outside the gene matches. The germline gives CDR1 MNHEY, CDR2 SMNVEV (reference sequence). The CDR3 sequence is CASSLGDRGTQEQYF. As DNA, the CDR3 is TGTGCCAGCAGTCTCGGGGACAGGGGTACCCAAGAGCAGTACTTC.

In its sample, this clonotype was seen a few times. V is TRBV4-2 and J is TRBJ2-5, with a tentative D call TRBD1 (6 bases). V was trimmed by 4 bases and J by 3 bases, leaving 9 bases between them. This CDR3 has 13 amino acids. Germline V gene data show CDR1 as LGHNA and CDR2 as YNFKEQ. The CDR3 here is CASSRTGKETQYF. CDR3 bases: TGTGCCAGCAGCCGAACAGGGAAAGAGACCCAGTACTTC.